This TCR beta chain was captured in a study of radiotherapy plus CTLA-4 blockade in lung cancer. Study-wide background: Objective responses were seen in around 17% of patients, disease control in 31%.

Regarding the study as a whole: Early blood T cell clone dynamics, with interferon-beta, were reported to best predict response. After treatment with radiotherapy plus ipilimumab, TCR clones that came from the tumor expanded in blood.

Assay used: immunoSEQ multiplex PCR; TCRdb lists only in-frame clones, some missing. The sample gives roughly 77,000 clones, 70% to 85% of which show up once; 8% to 10% is in the top ten. The junction had 8 bases not matched to a gene; V was cut back by 7 bases and J by 2 bases. Germline V gene lookup returns CDR1 MNHEY and CDR2 SVGAGI. The CDR3 is 14 residues long. Focal radiation plus CTLA-4 blockade with ipilimumab was given to patients with chemo-refractory metastatic non-small-cell lung cancer. The table lists this clone with a few counts. Its antigen is as yet unknown. The sequence derives from a human donor with non-small cell lung cancer whose response to radiotherapy plus ipilimumab could not be evaluated. The source was peripheral blood, collected from a patient treated with radiotherapy plus ipilimumab. The V gene is TRBV6-5, the J gene TRBJ2-7, with 7 bases aligning to TRBD1. The CDR3 DNA reads as TGTGCCAGCAAACGCGACAGGGTCGCCTACGAGCAGTACTTC. It specifies CASKRDRVAYEQYF.